The T cell receptor (beta chain) described here comes from a study of T cells in Graves' hyperthyroidism and ophthalmopathy. Broader study findings: The model made its ophthalmopathy prediction, and onset followed a median approximately 6 months later. Most clonotypes that expanded in the thyroid above 0.001 also showed up in blood.

In the case of this clonotype: Its target is unknown.

Trimming cost V 3 bases and J 13 bases; bases outside gene matches: 7. Per germline, CDR1 MDHEN and CDR2 SYDVKM. This CDR3 is 15 amino acids long. Template material for amplifying TCR beta CDR3 regions consisted of RNA transcripts. HTBI primers were used for first-round RT-PCR of the TCR CDR3. TCRdb reanalysed the multiplex PCR reads using MiXCR and keeps one entry per CDR3 protein. The table lists about 640,000 distinct CDR3 sequences, under 25% of them singletons. The source of this sequence is a man under 40 with Graves' ophthalmopathy. Input material: blood. The gene calls are TRBV28 and TRBJ2-1, with 15 bases fitting TRBD2. The CDR3, as DNA: TGTGCCAGCAGTTTGGTGGGACTAGCGGGAGGAGAACAGTTCTTC. Protein sequence: CASSLVGLAGGEQFF.